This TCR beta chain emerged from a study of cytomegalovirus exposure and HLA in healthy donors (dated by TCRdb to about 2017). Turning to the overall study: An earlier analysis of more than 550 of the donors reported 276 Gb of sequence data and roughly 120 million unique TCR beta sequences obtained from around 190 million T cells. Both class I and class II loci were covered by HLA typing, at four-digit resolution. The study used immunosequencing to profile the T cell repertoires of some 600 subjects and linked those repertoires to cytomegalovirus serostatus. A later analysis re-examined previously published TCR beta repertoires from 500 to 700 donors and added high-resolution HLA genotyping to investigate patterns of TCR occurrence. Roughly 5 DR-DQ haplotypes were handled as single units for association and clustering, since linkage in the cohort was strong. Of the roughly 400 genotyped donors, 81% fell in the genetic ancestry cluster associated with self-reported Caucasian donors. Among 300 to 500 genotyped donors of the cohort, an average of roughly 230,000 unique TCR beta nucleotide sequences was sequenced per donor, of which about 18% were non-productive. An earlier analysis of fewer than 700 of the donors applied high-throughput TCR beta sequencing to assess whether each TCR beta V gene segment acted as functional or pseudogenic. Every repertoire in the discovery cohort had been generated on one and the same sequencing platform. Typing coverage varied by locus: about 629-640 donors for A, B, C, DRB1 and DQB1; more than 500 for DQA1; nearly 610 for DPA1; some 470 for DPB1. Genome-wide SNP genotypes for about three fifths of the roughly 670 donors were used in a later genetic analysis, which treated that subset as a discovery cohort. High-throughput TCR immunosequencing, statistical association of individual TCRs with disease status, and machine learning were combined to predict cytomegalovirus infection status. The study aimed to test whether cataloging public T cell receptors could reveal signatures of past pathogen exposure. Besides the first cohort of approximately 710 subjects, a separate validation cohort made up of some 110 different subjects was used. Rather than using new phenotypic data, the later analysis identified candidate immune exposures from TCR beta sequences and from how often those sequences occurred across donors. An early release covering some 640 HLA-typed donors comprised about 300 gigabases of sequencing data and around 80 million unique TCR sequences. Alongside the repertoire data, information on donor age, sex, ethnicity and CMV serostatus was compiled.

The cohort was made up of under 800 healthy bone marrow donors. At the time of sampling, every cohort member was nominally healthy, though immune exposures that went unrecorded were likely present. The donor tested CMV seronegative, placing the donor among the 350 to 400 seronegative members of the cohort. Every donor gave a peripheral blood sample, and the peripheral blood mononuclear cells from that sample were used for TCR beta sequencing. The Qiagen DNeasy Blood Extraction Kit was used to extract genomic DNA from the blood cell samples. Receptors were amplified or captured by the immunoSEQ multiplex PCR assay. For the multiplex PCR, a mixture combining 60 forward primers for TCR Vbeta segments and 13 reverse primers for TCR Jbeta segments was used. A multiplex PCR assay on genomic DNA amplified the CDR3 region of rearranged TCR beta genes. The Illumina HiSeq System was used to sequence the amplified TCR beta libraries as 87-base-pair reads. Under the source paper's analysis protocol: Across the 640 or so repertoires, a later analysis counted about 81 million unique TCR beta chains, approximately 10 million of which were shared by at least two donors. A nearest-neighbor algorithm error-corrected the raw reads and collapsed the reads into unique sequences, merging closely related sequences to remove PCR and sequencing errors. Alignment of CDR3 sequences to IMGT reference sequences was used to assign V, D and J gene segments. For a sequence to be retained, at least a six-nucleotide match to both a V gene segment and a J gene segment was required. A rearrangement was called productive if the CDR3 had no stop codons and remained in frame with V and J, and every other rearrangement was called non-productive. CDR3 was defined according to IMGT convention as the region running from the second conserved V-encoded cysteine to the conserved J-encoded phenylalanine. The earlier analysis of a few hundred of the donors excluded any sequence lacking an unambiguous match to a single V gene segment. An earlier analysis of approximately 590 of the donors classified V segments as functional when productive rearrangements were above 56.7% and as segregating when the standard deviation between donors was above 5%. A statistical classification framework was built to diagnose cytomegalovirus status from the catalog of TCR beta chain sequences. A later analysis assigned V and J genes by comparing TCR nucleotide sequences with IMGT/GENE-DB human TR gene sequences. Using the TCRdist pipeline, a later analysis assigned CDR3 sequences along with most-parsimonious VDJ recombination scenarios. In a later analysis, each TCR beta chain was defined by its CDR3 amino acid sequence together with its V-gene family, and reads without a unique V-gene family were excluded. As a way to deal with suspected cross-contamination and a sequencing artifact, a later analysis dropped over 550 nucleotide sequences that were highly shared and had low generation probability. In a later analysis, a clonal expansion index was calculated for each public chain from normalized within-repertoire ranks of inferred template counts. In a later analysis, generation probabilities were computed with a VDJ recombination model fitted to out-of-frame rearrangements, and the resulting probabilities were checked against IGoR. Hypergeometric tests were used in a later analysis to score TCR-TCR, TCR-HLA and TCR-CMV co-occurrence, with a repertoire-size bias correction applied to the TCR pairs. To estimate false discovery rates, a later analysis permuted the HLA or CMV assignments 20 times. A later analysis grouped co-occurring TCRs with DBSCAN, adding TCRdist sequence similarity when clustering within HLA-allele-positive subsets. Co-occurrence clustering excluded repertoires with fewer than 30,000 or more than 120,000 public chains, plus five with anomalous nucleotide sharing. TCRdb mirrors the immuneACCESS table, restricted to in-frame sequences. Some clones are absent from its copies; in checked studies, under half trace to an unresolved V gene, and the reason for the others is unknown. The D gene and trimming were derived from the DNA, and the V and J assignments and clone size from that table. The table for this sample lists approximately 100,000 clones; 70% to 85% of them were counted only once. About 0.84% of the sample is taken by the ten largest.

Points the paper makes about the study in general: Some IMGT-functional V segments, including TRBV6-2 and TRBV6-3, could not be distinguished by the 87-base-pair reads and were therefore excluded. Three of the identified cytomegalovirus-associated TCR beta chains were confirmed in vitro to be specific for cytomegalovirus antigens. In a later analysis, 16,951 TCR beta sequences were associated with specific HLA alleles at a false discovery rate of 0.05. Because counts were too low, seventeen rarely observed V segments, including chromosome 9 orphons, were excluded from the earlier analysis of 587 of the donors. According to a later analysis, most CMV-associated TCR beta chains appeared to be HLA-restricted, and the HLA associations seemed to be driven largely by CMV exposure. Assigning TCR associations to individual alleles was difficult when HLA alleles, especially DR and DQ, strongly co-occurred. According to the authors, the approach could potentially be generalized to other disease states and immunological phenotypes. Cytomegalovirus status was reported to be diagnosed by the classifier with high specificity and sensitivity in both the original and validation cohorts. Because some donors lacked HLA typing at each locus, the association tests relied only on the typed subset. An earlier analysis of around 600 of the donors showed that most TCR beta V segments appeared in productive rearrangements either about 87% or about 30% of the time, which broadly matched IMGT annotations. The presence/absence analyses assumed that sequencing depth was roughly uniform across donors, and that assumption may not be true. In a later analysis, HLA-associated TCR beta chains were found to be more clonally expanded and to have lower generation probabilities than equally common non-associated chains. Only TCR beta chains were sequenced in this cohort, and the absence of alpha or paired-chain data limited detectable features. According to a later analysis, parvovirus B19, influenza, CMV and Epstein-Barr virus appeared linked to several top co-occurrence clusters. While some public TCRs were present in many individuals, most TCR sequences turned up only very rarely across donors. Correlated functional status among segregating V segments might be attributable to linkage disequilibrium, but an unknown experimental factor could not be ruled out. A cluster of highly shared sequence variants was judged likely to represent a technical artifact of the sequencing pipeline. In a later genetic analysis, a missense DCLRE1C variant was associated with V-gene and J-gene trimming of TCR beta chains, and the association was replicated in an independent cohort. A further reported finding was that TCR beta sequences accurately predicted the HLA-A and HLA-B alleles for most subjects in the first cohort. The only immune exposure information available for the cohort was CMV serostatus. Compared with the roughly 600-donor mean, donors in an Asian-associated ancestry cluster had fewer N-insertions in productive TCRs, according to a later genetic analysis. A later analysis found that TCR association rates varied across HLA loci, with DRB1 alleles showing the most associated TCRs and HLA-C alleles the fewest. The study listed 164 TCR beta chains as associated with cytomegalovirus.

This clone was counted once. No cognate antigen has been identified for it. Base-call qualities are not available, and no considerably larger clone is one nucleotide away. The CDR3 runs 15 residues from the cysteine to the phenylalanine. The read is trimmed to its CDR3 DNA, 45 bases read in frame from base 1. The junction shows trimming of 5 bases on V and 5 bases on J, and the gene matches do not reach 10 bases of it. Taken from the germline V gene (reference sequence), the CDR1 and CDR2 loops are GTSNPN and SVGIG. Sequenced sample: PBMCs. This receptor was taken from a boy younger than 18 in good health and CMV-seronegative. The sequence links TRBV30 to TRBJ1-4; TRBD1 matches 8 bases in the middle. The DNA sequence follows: TGTGCCTGGGACAAAACAGGGGGATCCAATGAAAAACTGTTTTTT. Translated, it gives CAWDKTGGSNEKLFF. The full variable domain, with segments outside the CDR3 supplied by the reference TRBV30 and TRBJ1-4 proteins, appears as SQTIHQWPATLVQPVGSPLSLECTVEGTSNPNLYWYRQAAGRGLQLLFYSVGIGQISSEVPQNLSASRPQDRQFILSSKKLLLSDSGFYLCAWDKTGGSNEKLFFGSGTQLSVL.